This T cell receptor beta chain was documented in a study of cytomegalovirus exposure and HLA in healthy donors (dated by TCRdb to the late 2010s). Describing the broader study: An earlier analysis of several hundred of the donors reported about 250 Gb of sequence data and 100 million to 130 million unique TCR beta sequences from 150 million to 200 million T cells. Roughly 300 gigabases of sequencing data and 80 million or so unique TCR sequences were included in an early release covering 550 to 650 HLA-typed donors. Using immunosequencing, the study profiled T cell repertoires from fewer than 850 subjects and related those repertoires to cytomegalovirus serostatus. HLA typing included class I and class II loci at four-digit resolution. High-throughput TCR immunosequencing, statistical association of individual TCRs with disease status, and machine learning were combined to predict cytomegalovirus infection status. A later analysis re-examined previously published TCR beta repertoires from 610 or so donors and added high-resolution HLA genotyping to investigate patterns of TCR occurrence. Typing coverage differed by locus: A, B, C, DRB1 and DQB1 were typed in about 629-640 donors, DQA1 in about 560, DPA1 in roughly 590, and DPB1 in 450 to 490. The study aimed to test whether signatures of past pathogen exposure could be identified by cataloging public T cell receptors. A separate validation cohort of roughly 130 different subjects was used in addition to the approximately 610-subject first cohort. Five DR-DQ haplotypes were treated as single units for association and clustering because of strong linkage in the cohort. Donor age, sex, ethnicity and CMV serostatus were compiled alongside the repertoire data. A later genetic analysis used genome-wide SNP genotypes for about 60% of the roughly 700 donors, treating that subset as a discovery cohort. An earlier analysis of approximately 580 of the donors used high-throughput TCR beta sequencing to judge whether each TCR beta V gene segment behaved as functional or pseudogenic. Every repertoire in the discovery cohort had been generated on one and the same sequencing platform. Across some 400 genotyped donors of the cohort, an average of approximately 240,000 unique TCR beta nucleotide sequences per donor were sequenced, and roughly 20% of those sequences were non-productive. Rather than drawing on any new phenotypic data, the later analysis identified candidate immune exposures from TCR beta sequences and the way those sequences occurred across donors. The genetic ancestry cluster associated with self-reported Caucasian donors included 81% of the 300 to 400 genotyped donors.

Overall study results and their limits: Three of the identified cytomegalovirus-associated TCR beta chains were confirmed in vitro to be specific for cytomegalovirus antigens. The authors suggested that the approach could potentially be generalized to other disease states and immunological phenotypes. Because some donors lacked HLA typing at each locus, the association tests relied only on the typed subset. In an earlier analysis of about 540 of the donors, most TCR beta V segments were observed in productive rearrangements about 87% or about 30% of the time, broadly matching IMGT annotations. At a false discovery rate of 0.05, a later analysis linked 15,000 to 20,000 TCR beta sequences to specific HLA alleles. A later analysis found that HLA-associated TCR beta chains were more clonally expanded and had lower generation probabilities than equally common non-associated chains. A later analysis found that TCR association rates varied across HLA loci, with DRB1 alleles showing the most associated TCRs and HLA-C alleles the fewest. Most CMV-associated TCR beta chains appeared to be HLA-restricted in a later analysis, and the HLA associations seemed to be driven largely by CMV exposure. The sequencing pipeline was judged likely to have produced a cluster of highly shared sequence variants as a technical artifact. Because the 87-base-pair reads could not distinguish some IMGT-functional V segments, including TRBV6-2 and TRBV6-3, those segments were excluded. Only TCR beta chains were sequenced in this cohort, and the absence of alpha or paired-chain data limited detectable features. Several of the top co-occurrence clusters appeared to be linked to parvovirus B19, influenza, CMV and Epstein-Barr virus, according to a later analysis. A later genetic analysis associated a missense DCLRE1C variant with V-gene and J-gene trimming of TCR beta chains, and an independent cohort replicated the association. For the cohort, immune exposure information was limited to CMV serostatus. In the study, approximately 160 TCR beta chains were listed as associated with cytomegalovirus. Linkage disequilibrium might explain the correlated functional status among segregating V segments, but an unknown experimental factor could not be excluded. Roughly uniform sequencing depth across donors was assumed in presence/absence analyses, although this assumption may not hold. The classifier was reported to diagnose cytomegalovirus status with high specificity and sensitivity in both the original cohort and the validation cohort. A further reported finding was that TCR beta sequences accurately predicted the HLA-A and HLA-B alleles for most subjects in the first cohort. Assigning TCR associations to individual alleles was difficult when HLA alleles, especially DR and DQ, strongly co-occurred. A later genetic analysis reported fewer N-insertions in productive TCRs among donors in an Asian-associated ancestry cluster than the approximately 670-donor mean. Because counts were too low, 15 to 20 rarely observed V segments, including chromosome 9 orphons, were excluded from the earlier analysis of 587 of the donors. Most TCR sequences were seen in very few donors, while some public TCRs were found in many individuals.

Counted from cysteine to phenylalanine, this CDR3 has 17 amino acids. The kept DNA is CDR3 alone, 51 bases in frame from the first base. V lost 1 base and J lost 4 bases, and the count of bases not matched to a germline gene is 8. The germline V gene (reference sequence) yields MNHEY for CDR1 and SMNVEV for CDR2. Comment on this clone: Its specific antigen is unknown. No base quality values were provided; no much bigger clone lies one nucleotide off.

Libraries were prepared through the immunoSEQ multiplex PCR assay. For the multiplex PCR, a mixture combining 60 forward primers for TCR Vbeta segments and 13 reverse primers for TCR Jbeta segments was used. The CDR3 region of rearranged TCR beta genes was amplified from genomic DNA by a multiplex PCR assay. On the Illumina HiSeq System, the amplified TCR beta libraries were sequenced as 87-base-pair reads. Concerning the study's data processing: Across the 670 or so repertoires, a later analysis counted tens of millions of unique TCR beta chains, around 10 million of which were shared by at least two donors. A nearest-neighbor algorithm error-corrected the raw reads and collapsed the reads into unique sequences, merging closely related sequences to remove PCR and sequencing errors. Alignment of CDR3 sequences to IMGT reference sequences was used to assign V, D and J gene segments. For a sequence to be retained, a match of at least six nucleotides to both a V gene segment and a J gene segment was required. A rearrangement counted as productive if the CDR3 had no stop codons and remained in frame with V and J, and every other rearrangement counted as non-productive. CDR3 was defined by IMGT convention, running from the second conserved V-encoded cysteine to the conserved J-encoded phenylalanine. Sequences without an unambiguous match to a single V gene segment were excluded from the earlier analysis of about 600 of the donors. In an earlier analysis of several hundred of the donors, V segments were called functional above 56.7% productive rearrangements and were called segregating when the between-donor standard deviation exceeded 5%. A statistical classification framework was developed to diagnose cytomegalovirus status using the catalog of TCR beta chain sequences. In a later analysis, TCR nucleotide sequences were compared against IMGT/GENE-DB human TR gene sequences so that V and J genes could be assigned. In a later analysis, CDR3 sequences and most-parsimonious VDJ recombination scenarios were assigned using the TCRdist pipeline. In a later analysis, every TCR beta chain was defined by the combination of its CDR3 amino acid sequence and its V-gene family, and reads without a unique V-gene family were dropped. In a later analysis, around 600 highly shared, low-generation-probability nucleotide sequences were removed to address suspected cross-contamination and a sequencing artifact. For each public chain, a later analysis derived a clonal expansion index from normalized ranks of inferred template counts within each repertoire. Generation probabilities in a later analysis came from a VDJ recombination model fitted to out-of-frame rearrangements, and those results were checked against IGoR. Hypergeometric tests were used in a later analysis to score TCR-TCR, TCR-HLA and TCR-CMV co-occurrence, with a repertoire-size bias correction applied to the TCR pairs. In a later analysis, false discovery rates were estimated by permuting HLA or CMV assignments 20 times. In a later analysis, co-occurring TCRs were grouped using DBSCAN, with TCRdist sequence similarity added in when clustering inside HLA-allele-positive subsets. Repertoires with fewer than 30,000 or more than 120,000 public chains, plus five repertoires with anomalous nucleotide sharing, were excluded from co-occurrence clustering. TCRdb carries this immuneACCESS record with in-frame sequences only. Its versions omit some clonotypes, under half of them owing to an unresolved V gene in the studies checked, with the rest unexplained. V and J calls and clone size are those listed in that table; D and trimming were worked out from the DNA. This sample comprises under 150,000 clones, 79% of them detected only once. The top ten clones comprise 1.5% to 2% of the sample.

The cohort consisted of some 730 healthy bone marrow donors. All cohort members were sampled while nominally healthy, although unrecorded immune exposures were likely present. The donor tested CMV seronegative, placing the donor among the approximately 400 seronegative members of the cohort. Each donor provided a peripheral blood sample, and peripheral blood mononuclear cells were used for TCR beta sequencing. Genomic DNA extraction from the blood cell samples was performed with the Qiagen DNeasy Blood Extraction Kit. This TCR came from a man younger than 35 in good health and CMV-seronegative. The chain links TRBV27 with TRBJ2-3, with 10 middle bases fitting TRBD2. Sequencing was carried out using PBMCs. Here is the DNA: TGTGCCAGCAGTTTATGGTCTAGCGGGAGTAGGGCAGATACGCAGTATTTT. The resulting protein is CASSLWSSGSRADTQYF.